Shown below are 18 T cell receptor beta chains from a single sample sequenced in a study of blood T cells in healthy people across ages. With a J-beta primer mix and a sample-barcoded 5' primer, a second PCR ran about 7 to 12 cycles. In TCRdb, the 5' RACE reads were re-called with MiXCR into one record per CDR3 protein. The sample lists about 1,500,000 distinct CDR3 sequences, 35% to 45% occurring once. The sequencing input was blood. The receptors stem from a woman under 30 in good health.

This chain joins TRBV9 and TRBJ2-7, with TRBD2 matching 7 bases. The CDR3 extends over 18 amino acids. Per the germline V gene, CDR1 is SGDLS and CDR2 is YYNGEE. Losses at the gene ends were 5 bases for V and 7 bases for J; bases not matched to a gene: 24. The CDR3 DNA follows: TGTGCCAGCAGTCCTAAGATCCCCTCTAGCGGCCCAGTGAGGGAGCAGTACTTC. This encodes CASSPKIPSSGPVREQYF.

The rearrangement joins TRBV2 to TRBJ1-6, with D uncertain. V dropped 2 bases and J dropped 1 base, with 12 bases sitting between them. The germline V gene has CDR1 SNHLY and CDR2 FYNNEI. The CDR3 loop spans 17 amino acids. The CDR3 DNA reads TGTGCCAGCAGTGAAACTCGGGGTTGGTCCTATAATTCACCCCTCCACTTT. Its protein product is CASSETRGWSYNSPLHF.

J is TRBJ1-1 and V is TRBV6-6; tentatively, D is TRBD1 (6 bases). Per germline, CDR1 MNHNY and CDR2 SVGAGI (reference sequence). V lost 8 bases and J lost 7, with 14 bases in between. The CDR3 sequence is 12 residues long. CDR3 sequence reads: CASLRQVFEAFF. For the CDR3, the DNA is TGTGCCAGCTTACGACAGGTCTTTGAAGCTTTCTTT.

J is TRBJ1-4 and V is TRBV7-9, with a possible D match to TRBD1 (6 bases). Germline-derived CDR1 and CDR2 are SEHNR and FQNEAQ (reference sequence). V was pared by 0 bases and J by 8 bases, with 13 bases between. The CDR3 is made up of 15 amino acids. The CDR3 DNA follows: TGTGCCAGCAGCTTAGCGTCAGGGGTTGGAGAAAAACTGTTTTTT. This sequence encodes CASSLASGVGEKLFF.

CDR3 in DNA: TGCAGCGCGCGGCAGGCGGGTACAGGGTTCGACGAGCAGTACTTC. This sequence encodes CSARQAGTGFDEQYF. V gene TRBV29-1 combines with J gene TRBJ2-7; the D gene is possibly TRBD1 (6 bases). In germline, CDR1 is SQVTM, CDR2 ANQGSEA. Trimming took off 7 bases at V and 5 bases at J, with 24 bases between the two ends. The CDR3 spans 15 residues.

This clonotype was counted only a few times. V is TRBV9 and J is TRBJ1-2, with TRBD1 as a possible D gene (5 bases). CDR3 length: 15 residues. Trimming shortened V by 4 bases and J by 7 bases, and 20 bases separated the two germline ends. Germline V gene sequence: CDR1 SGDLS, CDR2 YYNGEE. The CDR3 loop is CASSLRGDAWGGYTF. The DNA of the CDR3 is TGTGCCAGCAGCCTCCGGGGCGACGCGTGGGGTGGCTACACCTTC.

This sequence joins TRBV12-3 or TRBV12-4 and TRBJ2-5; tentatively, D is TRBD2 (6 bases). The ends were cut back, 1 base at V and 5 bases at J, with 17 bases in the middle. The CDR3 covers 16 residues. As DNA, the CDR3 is TGTGCCAGCAGTTTAGTCGGTGGGGTCCGGGGGGAGACCCAGTACTTC. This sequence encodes CASSLVGGVRGETQYF.

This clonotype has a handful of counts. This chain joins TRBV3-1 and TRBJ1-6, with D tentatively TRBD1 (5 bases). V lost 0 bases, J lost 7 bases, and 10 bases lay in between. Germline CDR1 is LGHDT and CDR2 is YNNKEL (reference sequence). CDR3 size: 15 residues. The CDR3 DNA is TGTGCCAGCAGCCAAGAGTCCAGGGTGAATTCACCCCTCCACTTT. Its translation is CASSQESRVNSPLHF.

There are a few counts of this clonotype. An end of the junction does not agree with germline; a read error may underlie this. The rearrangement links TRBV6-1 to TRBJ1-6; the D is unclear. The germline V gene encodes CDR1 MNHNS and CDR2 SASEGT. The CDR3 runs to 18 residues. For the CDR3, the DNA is TGTGCCAGCAGTCAAGCCCTCCCGGGGAGCTCCTATAATTCACCCCTCCACTTT. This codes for CASSQALPGSSYNSPLHF.

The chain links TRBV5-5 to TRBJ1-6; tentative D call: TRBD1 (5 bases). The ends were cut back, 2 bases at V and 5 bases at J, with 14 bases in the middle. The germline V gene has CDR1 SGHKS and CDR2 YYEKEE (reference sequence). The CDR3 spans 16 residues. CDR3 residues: CASSLNPDSNNSPLHF. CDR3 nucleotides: TGTGCCAGCAGCTTAAACCCTGACAGCAATAATTCACCCCTCCACTTT. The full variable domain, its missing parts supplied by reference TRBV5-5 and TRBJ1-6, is DAGVTQSPTHLIKTRGQQVTLRCSPISGHKSVSWYQQVLGQGPQFIFQYYEKEERGRGNFPDRFSARQFPNYSSELNVNALLLGDSALYLCASSLNPDSNNSPLHFGNGTRLTVT.

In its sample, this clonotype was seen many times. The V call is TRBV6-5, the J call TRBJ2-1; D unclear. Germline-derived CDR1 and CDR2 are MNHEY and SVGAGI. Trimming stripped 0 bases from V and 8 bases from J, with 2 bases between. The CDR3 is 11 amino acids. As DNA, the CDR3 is TGTGCCAGCAGTTACTCGCATGAGCAGTTCTTC. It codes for CASSYSHEQFF.

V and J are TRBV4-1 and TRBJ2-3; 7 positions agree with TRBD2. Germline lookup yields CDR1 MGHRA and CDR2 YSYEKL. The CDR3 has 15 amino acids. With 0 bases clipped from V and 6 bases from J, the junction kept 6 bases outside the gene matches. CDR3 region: CASSQETGGWDTQYF. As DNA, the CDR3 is TGCGCCAGCAGCCAAGAAACCGGGGGGTGGGATACGCAGTATTTT.

This CDR3 is CASSLGGSGRYEQYF. CDR3 sequence (DNA): TGTGCCAGCAGCCTCGGGGGTAGCGGGAGGTACGAGCAGTACTTC. The chain joins TRBV7-2 to TRBJ2-7, with 10 bases lining up with TRBD2. Germline V CDR1 and CDR2: SGHTA, FQGNSA. CDR3 size: 15 residues. V was pared by 5 bases and J by 4 bases, with 8 bases of the junction left unmatched. Full variable domain (missing parts from reference TRBV7-2 and TRBJ2-7): GAGVSQSPSNKVTEKGKDVELRCDPISGHTALYWYRQSLGQGLEFLIYFQGNSAPDKSGLPSDRFSAERTGGSVSTLTIQRTQQEDSAVYLCASSLGGSGRYEQYFGPGTRLTVT.

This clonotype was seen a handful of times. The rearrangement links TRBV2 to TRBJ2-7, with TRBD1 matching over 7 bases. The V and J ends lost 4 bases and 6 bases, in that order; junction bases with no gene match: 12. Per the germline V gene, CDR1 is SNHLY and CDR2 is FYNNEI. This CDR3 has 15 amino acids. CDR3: CASSATGTANAEQYF. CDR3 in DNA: TGTGCCAGCAGTGCGACCGGGACAGCCAACGCCGAGCAGTACTTC.

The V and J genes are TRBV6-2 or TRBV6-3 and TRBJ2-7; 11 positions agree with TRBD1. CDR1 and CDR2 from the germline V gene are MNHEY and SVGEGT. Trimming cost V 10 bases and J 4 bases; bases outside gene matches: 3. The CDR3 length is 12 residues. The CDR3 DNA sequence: TGTGCCACGGACAGGGGGCAGTACGAGCAGTACTTC. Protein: CATDRGQYEQYF.

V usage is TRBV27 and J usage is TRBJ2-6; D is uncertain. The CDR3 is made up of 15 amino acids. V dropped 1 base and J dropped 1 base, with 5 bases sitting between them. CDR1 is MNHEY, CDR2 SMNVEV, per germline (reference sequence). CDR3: CASSLFKSGANVLTF. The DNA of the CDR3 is TGTGCCAGCAGTTTATTTAAGTCTGGGGCCAACGTCCTGACTTTC.

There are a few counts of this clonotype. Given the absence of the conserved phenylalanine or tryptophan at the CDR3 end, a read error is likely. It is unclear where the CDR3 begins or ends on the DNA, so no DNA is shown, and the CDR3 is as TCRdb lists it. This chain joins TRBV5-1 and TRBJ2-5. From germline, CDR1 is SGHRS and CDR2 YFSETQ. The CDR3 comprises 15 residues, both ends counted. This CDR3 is CASSLAEGDGYTFGS.

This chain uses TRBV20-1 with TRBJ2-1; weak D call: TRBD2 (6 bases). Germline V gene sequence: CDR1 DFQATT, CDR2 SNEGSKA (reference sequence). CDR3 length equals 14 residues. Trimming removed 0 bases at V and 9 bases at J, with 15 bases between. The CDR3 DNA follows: TGCAGTGCTAGAGAAGGGGCTAGCGTTGGTGAGCAGTTCTTC. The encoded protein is CSAREGASVGEQFF.